This T cell receptor (beta chain) was documented in a study of T cell repertoires in cytomegalovirus infection. As for the study in general: CMV infection together with matching HLA type was indicated by public TCR beta signatures. Study observations and caveats: In two of eight donors, the top clonotype was HLA-C-restricted CMV-specific. Carriers of CMV plus the relevant HLA were identified by cumulative public TCR beta family frequency.

MiXCR, applied by TCRdb to the reads, yields one record per CDR3 protein. This sample yields almost 500,000 distinct CDR3 sequences, of which around 10% are seen a single time; 10% belongs to the top ten. The V gene's germline CDR1 is MGHDK and CDR2 SYGVNS. The ends were cut back, 3 bases at V and 2 bases at J, with 13 bases in the middle. This CDR3 is 15 amino acids long. As concerns this clonotype: What it binds is not known.

The rearrangement joins TRBV25-1 to TRBJ2-5, with TRBD1 as a possible D gene (6 bases). The source material was PBMCs. The clonotype originates from a human donor in good health (CMV status not recorded). Some clones in this sample may be carry-over from other donors' samples. The DNA of the CDR3 is TGTGCCAGCAGTGAGGAACAGGGATGGCAAGAGACCCAGTACTTC. It yields the protein CASSEEQGWQETQYF.